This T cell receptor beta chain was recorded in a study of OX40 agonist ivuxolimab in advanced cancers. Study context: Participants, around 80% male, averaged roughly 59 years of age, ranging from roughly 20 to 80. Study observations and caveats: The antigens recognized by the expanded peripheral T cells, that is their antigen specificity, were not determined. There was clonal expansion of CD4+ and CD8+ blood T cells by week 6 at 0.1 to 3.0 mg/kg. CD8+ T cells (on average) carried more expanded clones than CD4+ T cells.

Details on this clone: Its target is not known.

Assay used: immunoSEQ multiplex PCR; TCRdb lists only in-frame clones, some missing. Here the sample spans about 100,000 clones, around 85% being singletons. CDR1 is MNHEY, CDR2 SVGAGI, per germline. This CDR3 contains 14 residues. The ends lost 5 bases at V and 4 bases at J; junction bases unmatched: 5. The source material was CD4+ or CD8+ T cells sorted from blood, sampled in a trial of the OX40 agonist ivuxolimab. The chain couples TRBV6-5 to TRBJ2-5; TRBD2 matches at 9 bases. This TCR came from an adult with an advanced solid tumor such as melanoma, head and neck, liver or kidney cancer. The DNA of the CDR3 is TGTGCCAGCAGTGAAGGGACTAGCCGAGAGACCCAGTACTTC. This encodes CASSEGTSRETQYF.